This T cell receptor beta chain emerged from a study of control samples from healthy donors and cancer patients. Assay: immunoSEQ multiplex PCR; the TCRdb copy retains only in-frame clones and omits some. Of 40,000 to 55,000 clones in the sample, about nine tenths were seen once. V lost 4 bases and J lost 4, with 13 bases in between. The CDR3 contains 13 residues. Germline CDR1 GTSNPN, CDR2 SVGIG (reference sequence). Material: PBMCs. This chain connects TRBV30 to TRBJ2-5, with D perhaps TRBD1 or TRBD2 (6 bases each). This TCR was sampled from a man aged 35-49 years with colorectal cancer. Here the CDR3 reads CAWKGGGVETQYF. The CDR3 DNA sequence: TGTGCCTGGAAGGGGGGCGGGGTAGAGACCCAGTACTTC.